Below, 20 T cell receptor beta chains from the same sample are listed, as sequenced in a study of beta chain features in type 1 diabetes. Since all of the isolated RNA was reverse transcribed, expressed TCRB transcripts were what got sequenced. The repertoire was sequenced with immunoSEQ multiplex PCR; TCRdb's copy has only in-frame clones and lacks some. The sample shows around 430,000 clones, around 30% of them seen only once. The specimen sequenced was naive CD4+ T cells from blood. These receptors were collected from a man aged 18 to 30 in good health.

The V call is TRBV30, the J call TRBJ1-2; tentatively, D is TRBD1 (6 bases). Trimming took 5 bases from V and 12 from J, leaving 19 bases between them. The germline V gene has CDR1 GTSNPN and CDR2 SVGIG (reference sequence). This CDR3 is 12 amino acids long. CDR3 in amino acids: CAWHIITGRDTF. Here the CDR3 DNA reads TGTGCCTGGCACATCATTACAGGGCGGGACACCTTC.

The chain is built from TRBV25-1 and TRBJ2-5; a weak D match, TRBD2 (7 bases). In germline, CDR1 is MGHDK, CDR2 SYGVNS. The CDR3 covers 15 residues. Trimming took 0 bases from V and 5 from J, leaving 13 bases between them. The CDR3 DNA follows: TGTGCCAGCAGTGAATACTCGGGGGGCTTGGAGACCCAGTACTTC. Its translation: CASSEYSGGLETQYF.

V and J are TRBV5-6 and TRBJ2-4; no definite D call. CDR1 is SGHDT and CDR2 is YYEEEE in the germline V gene. The V gene lost 0 bases and the J gene lost 2 bases, with 15 bases spanning the gap. The CDR3 consists of 17 residues. The CDR3 nucleotides are TGTGCCAGCAGCTTGGCTTTCAAAGTTGAAACCAAAAACATTCAGTACTTC. Translating it yields CASSLAFKVETKNIQYF.

The chain has TRBV6-6 and TRBJ2-1; the match to TRBD2 covers 12 bases. The V gene end was trimmed by 7 bases and the J gene end by 7 bases; junction bases not matched to a gene: 8. CDR3 length: 15 amino acids. CDR1 is MNHNY, CDR2 SVGAGI, per germline (reference sequence). The CDR3 region is CASIRNLAGGNEQFF. DNA of the CDR3: TGTGCCAGCATCCGAAACCTAGCGGGAGGGAATGAGCAGTTCTTC.

The chain recombines TRBV15 with TRBJ2-3; D unresolved. From germline, CDR1 is LNHNV and CDR2 YYDKDF (reference sequence). This CDR3 is built from 15 residues. V was pared by 6 bases and J by 2 bases, with 15 bases between. The CDR3 reads CATRGLGSSTDTQYF. In nucleotides, the CDR3 is TGTGCCACCAGGGGGTTGGGGTCTTCCACAGATACGCAGTATTTT.

V usage is TRBV14 and J usage is TRBJ2-1; 14 bases line up with TRBD2. After removal of 6 bases from V and 9 bases from J, the junction contained 7 bases not matched to a gene. Germline values: CDR1 SGHDN, CDR2 FVKESK. The CDR3 totals 15 residues. CDR3 nucleotides: TGTGCCAGCAGACTCGGGACTAGCGGGAGTCGTGAGCAGTTCTTC. As protein: CASRLGTSGSREQFF.

The gene calls are TRBV29-1 and TRBJ1-2; D unclear. This CDR3 has 12 residues. The V end was cut by 3 bases, the J end by 5 bases, with 10 bases between. Germline-derived CDR1 and CDR2 are SQVTM and ANQGSEA. This chain's CDR3 is CSVEKGGYGYTF. The CDR3 DNA sequence: TGCAGCGTTGAGAAGGGAGGATATGGCTACACCTTC.

This chain joins TRBV9 and TRBJ2-7; 8 bases agree with TRBD1. Looked up from germline, CDR1 is SGDLS and CDR2 is YYNGEE. V was clipped by 3 bases and J by 0 bases; unmatched bases: 5. This CDR3 comprises 15 residues. CDR3 residues: CASSATGVASYEQYF. CDR3 DNA: TGTGCCAGCAGCGCGACAGGGGTGGCCTCCTACGAGCAGTACTTC. The full variable domain, in which reference TRBV9 and TRBJ2-7 provide the parts outside the CDR3, is DSGVTQTPKHLITATGQRVTLRCSPRSGDLSVYWYQQSLDQGLQFLIQYYNGEERAKGNILERFSAQQFPDLHSELNLSSLELGDSALYFCASSATGVASYEQYFGPGTRLTVT.

CDR3 amino acids: CASSLDSPSDQPQHF. The CDR3, as DNA: TGCGCCAGCAGCTTAGATTCGCCGAGCGATCAGCCCCAGCATTTT. The chain joins TRBV5-1 to TRBJ1-5; D ambiguous. The CDR3 extends over 15 amino acids. Germline V lookup: CDR1 SGHRS, CDR2 YFSETQ. V dropped 2 bases and J dropped 5 bases, with 14 bases sitting between them.

The CDR3, as DNA: TGTGCCAGCAGTGAATCTTCTAGCGGGAGGGACAATGAGCAGTTCTTC. Translated: CASSESSSGRDNEQFF. The chain joins TRBV25-1 to TRBJ2-1, with 12 positions matching TRBD2. Trimming at V came to 1 base and at J to 5 bases, leaving 3 bases not matched to a gene. The CDR3 contains 16 residues. CDR1 and CDR2 from the germline V gene are MGHDK and SYGVNS.

This clone was counted between two and nine times. This chain links TRBV6-5 with TRBJ1-3; D uncertain. Germline CDR1 MNHEY, CDR2 SVGAGI. This CDR3 spans 15 amino acids. V lost 0 bases and J 1 base, leaving 7 bases between the germline ends. The CDR3 bases are TGTGCCAGCAGTTACTCGACTAAATCTGGAAACACCATATATTTT. The encoded protein is CASSYSTKSGNTIYF.

This chain uses TRBV7-9 with TRBJ2-7; 9 bases agree with TRBD2. This CDR3 contains 15 residues. V dropped 4 bases and J dropped 4; count of bases not matched to a gene: 8. The germline CDR1 and CDR2 sequences are SEHNR and FQNEAQ (reference sequence). CDR3 sequence: CASSYVIAGDYEQYF. The DNA of the CDR3 is TGTGCCAGCAGCTACGTAATAGCGGGGGATTACGAGCAGTACTTC.

This clone was seen a few times. The chain couples TRBV27 to TRBJ2-2, with D tentatively TRBD2 (5 bases). Germline V gene lookup returns CDR1 MNHEY and CDR2 SMNVEV (reference sequence). V lost 2 bases, J lost 4 bases, and 14 bases lay in between. The length of the CDR3 is 16 residues. The CDR3 DNA sequence: TGTGCCAGCAGTTTAGAGGGCGCCCCCATCACCGGGGAGCTGTTTTTT. It encodes CASSLEGAPITGELFF.

The chain links TRBV7-9 to TRBJ2-5; TRBD2 agrees at 8 bases. Per germline, CDR1 SEHNR and CDR2 FQNEAQ (reference sequence). V shed 3 bases and J 2 bases; nucleotides not matched to a gene: 2. This CDR3 comprises 14 residues. CDR3 sequence: CASSFRLAQETQYF. Written as DNA, the CDR3 is TGTGCCAGCAGCTTCCGACTAGCGCAAGAGACCCAGTACTTC.

CDR3 in amino acids: CAILSGRRDTQYF. Written as DNA, the CDR3 is TGTGCCATCCTTAGCGGGAGGCGAGATACGCAGTATTTT. The chain is built from TRBV9 and TRBJ2-3, with 10 bases that match TRBD2. Per germline, CDR1 SGDLS and CDR2 YYNGEE. The CDR3 loop spans 13 amino acids. The ends lost 9 bases at V and 5 bases at J; junction bases unmatched: 6.

This chain uses TRBV18 with TRBJ2-1; D is undetermined. Trimming pared 3 bases from V and 1 base from J, leaving 10 bases between. This CDR3 spans 15 amino acids. Germline CDR1 is KGHSH and CDR2 is LQKENI. CDR3 sequence (DNA): TGTGCCAGCTCACCCGCCTTTGGGTCCTACAATGAGCAGTTCTTC. It specifies CASSPAFGSYNEQFF.

This clone was seen only a few times. CDR3 nucleotide sequence: TGTGCCAGCAGTGACTATACCTACAATGAGCAGTTCTTC. The encoded protein is CASSDYTYNEQFF. The gene calls are TRBV6-1 and TRBJ2-1; the D is unclear. Germline lookup yields CDR1 MNHNS and CDR2 SASEGT. This CDR3 is built from 13 residues. V lost 3 bases to trimming and J lost 2 bases, with 5 bases between them.

This clone was observed a handful of times. This chain links TRBV9 with TRBJ1-4; 7 bases align to TRBD1. CDR3 length: 15 residues. The germline CDR1 and CDR2 sequences are SGDLS and YYNGEE. The V gene end was trimmed by 3 bases and the J gene end by 8 bases; junction bases not matched to a gene: 10. CDR3 DNA sequence: TGTGCCAGCAGCGGAAGCCAGGGGGTTGGGGAAAAACTGTTTTTT. Encoded protein: CASSGSQGVGEKLFF. Full variable domain (rest looked up from reference TRBV9 and TRBJ1-4): DSGVTQTPKHLITATGQRVTLRCSPRSGDLSVYWYQQSLDQGLQFLIQYYNGEERAKGNILERFSAQQFPDLHSELNLSSLELGDSALYFCASSGSQGVGEKLFFGSGTQLSVL.

The sample holds a few counts of this clone. The rearrangement links TRBV7-9 to TRBJ2-5; tentative D call: TRBD1 (5 bases). Germline V gives CDR1 SEHNR, CDR2 FQNEAQ (reference sequence). CDR3 length equals 13 residues. V was trimmed by 3 bases and J by 7 bases, leaving 12 bases between them. CDR3 region: CASSFLQVRTQYF. The CDR3 DNA sequence: TGTGCCAGCAGCTTCTTACAGGTTCGGACCCAGTACTTC. Supplemented by reference TRBV7-9 and TRBJ2-5, the full variable domain reads DTGVSQNPRHKITKRGQNVTFRCDPISEHNRLYWYRQTLGQGPEFLTYFQNEAQLEKSRLLSDRFSAERPKGSFSTLEIQRTEQGDSAMYLCASSFLQVRTQYFGPGTRLLVL.

The chain combines TRBV7-9 with TRBJ2-3; maybe TRBD2 (5 bases). The V gene lost 3 bases and the J gene lost 1 base, with 8 bases spanning the gap. The CDR3 has 14 residues. Looked up from germline, CDR1 is SEHNR and CDR2 is FQNEAQ (reference sequence). The CDR3 sequence: CASSFFGGTDTQYF. The CDR3 DNA sequence: TGTGCCAGCAGCTTCTTCGGGGGCACAGATACGCAGTATTTT.